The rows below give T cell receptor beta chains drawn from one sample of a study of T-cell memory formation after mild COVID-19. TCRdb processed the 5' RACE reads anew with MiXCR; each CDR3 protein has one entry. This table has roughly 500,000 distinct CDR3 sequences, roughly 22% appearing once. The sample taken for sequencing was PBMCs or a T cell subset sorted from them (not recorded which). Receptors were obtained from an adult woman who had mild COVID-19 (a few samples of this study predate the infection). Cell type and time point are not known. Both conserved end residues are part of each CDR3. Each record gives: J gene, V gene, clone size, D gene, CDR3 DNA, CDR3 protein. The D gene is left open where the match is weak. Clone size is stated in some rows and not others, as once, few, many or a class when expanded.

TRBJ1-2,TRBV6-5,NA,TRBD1,TGTGCCAGCAGCCGTGACAGGGGAGTGAGTGGCTACACCTTC,CASSRDRGVSGYTF
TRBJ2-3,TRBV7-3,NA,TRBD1,TGTGCCAGCAGTCGGAACAGGGGGCAAGGTGATACGCAGTATTTT,CASSRNRGQGDTQYF
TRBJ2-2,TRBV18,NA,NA,TGTGCCAGCTCACCAAGGGTTTTAACCGGGGAGCTGTTTTTT,CASSPRVLTGELFF
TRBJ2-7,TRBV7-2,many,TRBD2,TGTGCCAGCAGTCCAAGGACTAGCGGGATTGGAGAGCAGTACTTC,CASSPRTSGIGEQYF
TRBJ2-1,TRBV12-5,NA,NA,TGTGCTAGTGTCCCAGGGCAGGGGTACAATGAGCAGTTCTTC,CASVPGQGYNEQFF
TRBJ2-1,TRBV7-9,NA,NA,TGTGACAGCAGCCCCGGTGGGGAGAGGCCCAATGAGCAGTTCTTC,CDSSPGGERPNEQFF
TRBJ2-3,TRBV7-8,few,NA,TGTGCCAGCAGCTTATTTCGGACCGGCACAGATACGCAGTATTTT,CASSLFRTGTDTQYF
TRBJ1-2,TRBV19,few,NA,TGTGCCAGTAACGAGAACTATGGCTACACCTTC,CASNENYGYTF
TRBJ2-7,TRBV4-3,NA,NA,TGCGCCAGCAGCCAAGGACCCCGGGACACAAGGTCGTTC,CASSQGPRDTRSF
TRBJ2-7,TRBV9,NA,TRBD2,TGTGCCAGCAGCGTAGGAAGCGGGGGAATCCACGAGCAGTACTTC,CASSVGSGGIHEQYF
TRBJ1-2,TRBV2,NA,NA,TGTGCCGGATCGGGACACCTAAACTATGGCTACACCTTC,CAGSGHLNYGYTF
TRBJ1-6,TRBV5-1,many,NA,TGCGCCAGCAGCTTGGATGCCCATAATTCACCCCTCCACTTT,CASSLDAHNSPLHF
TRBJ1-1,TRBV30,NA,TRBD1,TGTGCCTGGAGTGGAGGGACAGGCCCGGGGACTGAAGCTTTCTTT,CAWSGGTGPGTEAFF
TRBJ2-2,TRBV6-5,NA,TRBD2,TGTGCCAGCAGCCCCCGGGGGGAAGAGCTGTTTTTT,CASSPRGEELFF
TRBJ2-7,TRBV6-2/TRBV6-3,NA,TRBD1,TGTGCCAGCAGATCCTCCGGGACAGGGGGCTACGAGCAGTACTTC,CASRSSGTGGYEQYF
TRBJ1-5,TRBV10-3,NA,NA,TGTGCCATCAGACCTACTCTGGGTCAGCCCCAGCATTTT,CAIRPTLGQPQHF
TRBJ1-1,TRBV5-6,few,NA,TGTGCCAGCAGCCCTCCCCTCGGGAGGAACACTGAAGCTTTCTTT,CASSPPLGRNTEAFF
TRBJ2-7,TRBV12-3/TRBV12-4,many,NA,TGTGCCAGCAGTTTAGGGGCCCACGAGCAGTACTTC,CASSLGAHEQYF
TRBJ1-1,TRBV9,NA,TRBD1,TGTGCCAGCAGCTTTCACCGGGACAGGGCCTTAGGTTCTGAAGCTTTCTTT,CASSFHRDRALGSEAFF
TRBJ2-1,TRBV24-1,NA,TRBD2,TGTGCCACCAGTGATCGCTTTAGCGGGAGTTTTCGCAATGAGCAGTTCTTC,CATSDRFSGSFRNEQFF
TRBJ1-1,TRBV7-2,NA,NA,TGTGCCAGCAGCCAGGACAGAATAGTCACTGAAGCTTTCTTT,CASSQDRIVTEAFF
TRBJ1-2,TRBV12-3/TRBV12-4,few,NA,TGTGCCAGCAGCCTGACAGCCGCGGGGCCCGCCACCTTC,CASSLTAAGPATF
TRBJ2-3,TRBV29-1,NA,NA,TGCAGCGGGGCAAGGGGCGCAGATACGCAGTATTTT,CSGARGADTQYF
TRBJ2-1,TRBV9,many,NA,TGTGCCAGCAGCGTAGCAAGCGGAGCCTACAATGAGCAGTTCTTC,CASSVASGAYNEQFF
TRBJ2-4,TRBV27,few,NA,TGTGCCAGCAGTTTAAGACAGGGAGGAAACATTCAGTACTTC,CASSLRQGGNIQYF
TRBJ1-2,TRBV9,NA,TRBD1,TGTGCCAGCAGCTCCTGGACAGGGGACTATGGCTACACCTTC,CASSSWTGDYGYTF
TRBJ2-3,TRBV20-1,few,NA,TGCAGTGCTAGCGGGGGAGATACGCAGTATTTT,CSASGGDTQYF
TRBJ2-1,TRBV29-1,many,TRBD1,TGCAGCGTTAGATTCACAGGGGGATACAATGAGCAGTTCTTC,CSVRFTGGYNEQFF
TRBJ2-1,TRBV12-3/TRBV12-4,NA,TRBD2,TGTGCCAGCAGTTTAGGGGGAGCGGGAACGTACAATGAGCAGTTCTTC,CASSLGGAGTYNEQFF
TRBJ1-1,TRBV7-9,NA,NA,TGTGCCAGCAGCTTGGCGGGCGAGAACACTGAAGCTTTCTTT,CASSLAGENTEAFF
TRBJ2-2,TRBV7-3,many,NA,TGTGCCAGCAGCCCCGGTCAGGGTAGCACCGGGGAGCTGTTTTTT,CASSPGQGSTGELFF
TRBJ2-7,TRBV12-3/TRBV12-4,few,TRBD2,TGTGCCAGCCGGCGGGCTAGCGGGGCGGGAGAGCAGTACTTC,CASRRASGAGEQYF
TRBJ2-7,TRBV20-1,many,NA,TGCAGTGCTAGAGATCACTTAGGGGCCCCCTACGAGCAGTACTTC,CSARDHLGAPYEQYF
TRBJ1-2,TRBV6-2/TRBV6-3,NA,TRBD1,TGTGCCAGCAGTTCCCGGGACAGGCTCTACGGCTACACCTTC,CASSSRDRLYGYTF
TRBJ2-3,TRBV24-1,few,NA,TGTGCCACCAGTGATTTAAGGCCCGGCACAGATACGCAGTATTTT,CATSDLRPGTDTQYF
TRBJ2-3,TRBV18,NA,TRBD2,TGTGCCAGCTCGCGACGGACTAGCGGGAGTCCCACAGATACGCAGTATTTT,CASSRRTSGSPTDTQYF
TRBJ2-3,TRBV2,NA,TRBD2,TGTGCCAGCAGTGAAGAAGCGGGGACTAGCCTTTATGGGGTAGATACGCAGTATTTT,CASSEEAGTSLYGVDTQYF